This TCR beta chain was sequenced for a study of T cells in Graves' hyperthyroidism and ophthalmopathy. Only a few counts were recorded for this clonotype. Its matching antigen is unknown. Findings of the study overall: Appearing also in blood were most of the thyroid clonotypes expanded above 0.001.

It was RNA transcripts that yielded the amplified TCR beta CDR3 regions. A set of HTBI primers served as the primers for a first-round RT-PCR of the TCR CDR3. TCRdb independently ran MiXCR on the multiplex PCR reads; one entry per CDR3 protein. The repertoire consists of about 400,000 distinct CDR3 sequences, with 14% to 15% occurring once and the leading ten covering about 31%. Pregnant or lactating patients were excluded, as were those with uncontrolled infection or other autoimmune disease. PBMCs were collected from an approximately 9.4 ml volume of fresh peripheral blood. The CDR3 spans 15 residues. The V segment lost 3 bases and the J segment 3 bases; nucleotides outside the gene matches: 6. Germline loops: CDR1 SEHNR, CDR2 FQNEAQ (reference sequence).

This receptor was taken from a woman in her twenties or thirties with Graves' hyperthyroidism. The chain links TRBV7-9 to TRBJ2-5, with TRBD1 matching 8 bases. What was sequenced was blood. CDR3: CASSFVTGQEETQYF. Here the CDR3 DNA reads TGTGCCAGCAGCTTCGTTACGGGACAGGAAGAGACCCAGTACTTC. The entire variable domain, with the rest obtained from reference TRBV7-9 and TRBJ2-5, is as follows: DTGVSQNPRHKITKRGQNVTFRCDPISEHNRLYWYRQTLGQGPEFLTYFQNEAQLEKSRLLSDRFSAERPKGSFSTLEIQRTEQGDSAMYLCASSFVTGQEETQYFGPGTRLLVL.